This TCR beta chain stems from a study of blood T cell repertoires in COVID-19 (dated by TCRdb to 2020 to 2021). In terms of the full investigation: Samples covering the acute and convalescent phases of COVID-19 were provided by collaborators in the United States, Italy and Spain. The sample metadata nearly always contained a de-identified subject ID, COVID-19 status, age in years and sex. Samples were obtained from the ongoing ImmuneRACE study (first 160 participants) and from over 1,000 subjects provided by 6 global collaborators. The repertoires were released in a freely available public database intended as a resource for research on the immune response to SARS-CoV-2. Where HLA class I and class II types were available, the types were taken from metadata supplied by the sample provider, not from assay-based typing. Subjects who had been exposed to COVID-19, were actively infected with it, or had recovered from it provided the deeply sampled blood TCRbeta repertoires that made up the dataset. The prospective study material was composed of cDNA or gDNA derived from T cells, B-cell-depleted T cells, or PBMCs. Here is what the overall study found, with its caveats: Clinical and demographic metadata were provided uncurated, with the amount varying by source and participant.

Unmatched junction bases come to 7, with V trimmed by 3 bases and J by 4 bases. The CDR3 goes from the cysteine to the phenylalanine over 16 residues. Kept here is only the CDR3 DNA, which spans 48 bases and is read in frame from base 1. CDR1 and CDR2 are read off the germline V gene as WSHSY and SAAADI. TCRbeta CDR3 regions were amplified from genomic DNA using the immunoSEQ Assay, a bias-controlled multiplex PCR. As for the authors' bioinformatics: Within the assay, amplification of reference gene primers was used to estimate how many nucleated cells each sample contained. Sequence reads were collapsed and filtered to measure the absolute abundance of every unique TCRbeta CDR3 rearrangement. For each sample, productive Simpson clonality was calculated as the square root of Simpson's diversity index over productive rearrangements. TCRdb provides this immuneACCESS table in a form limited to in-frame rearrangements. Some clones are lacking; in checked studies, under half of them reflect an unresolved V gene, and why the rest are absent is not known. V and J calls and clone size come straight from that table; D and trimming were deduced from the DNA. Within this sample are around 76,000 clones, with about 90% of them counted one time only. Jointly, the top ten make up roughly 6% of the sample.

The collaborating institutions used their own protocols to collect whole blood in K2EDTA tubes. For TCRbeta analysis, collaborator samples were shipped as frozen whole blood, as isolated PBMCs, or as DNA extracted from either sample type. Details on this clone: The clone's antigen remains unknown. It has no much larger one-base neighbor in the sample; base qualities were not kept.

The clonotype was recovered from a human donor in a cohort sampled during active COVID-19. This chain is built from TRBV10-2 and TRBJ1-4; the central 8 bases match TRBD1. Input material: peripheral blood. The nucleotide sequence reads TGCGCCAGCAGTGAAACAGGGGGTGTCTTTAATGAAAAACTGTTTTTT. Translated, it reads CASSETGGVFNEKLFF.